The present TCR beta chain was sequenced within a study of cytomegalovirus exposure and HLA in healthy donors. Between the trimmed V and J ends, which lost 4 bases and 0 bases, there was a span of 12 bases. Germline V gene lookup returns CDR1 SGDLS and CDR2 YYNGEE. The CDR3 has 15 amino acids. The PCR made use of 60 Vbeta and 13 Jbeta primers. Produced via immunoSEQ multiplex PCR; TCRdb's table is partial and in-frame only. Counted here are 120,000 to 150,000 clones, about 82% occurring once; the ten biggest clones make up about 3.7%. V and J are TRBV9 and TRBJ2-3, with a possible D match to TRBD1 (6 bases). The sequenced sample was PBMCs. This sequence was found in a male donor in good health and CMV-seronegative. The CDR3 reads CASSTGTVSTDTQYF. CDR3 DNA sequence: TGTGCCAGCAGCACAGGGACGGTTAGCACAGATACGCAGTATTTT. Combining the CDR3 with reference TRBV9 and TRBJ2-3 gives the whole variable domain DSGVTQTPKHLITATGQRVTLRCSPRSGDLSVYWYQQSLDQGLQFLIQYYNGEERAKGNILERFSAQQFPDLHSELNLSSLELGDSALYFCASSTGTVSTDTQYFGPGTRLTVL.